The 27 T cell receptor beta chains presented below share a single source sample, sequenced in a study of T-cell memory formation after mild COVID-19. In TCRdb, the 5' RACE reads were re-called with MiXCR into one record per CDR3 protein. Of roughly 400,000 distinct CDR3 sequences listed, 15% to 20% were seen once; the top ten hold 20% to 25%. The sequenced sample consisted of PBMCs or a T cell subset sorted from them (not recorded which). The receptors originated from a man aged 18 to 29 who had mild COVID-19 (a few samples of this study predate the infection). Cell type and time point are not known.

This clonotype was observed a handful of times. The V and J genes are TRBV2 and TRBJ2-2; the match to TRBD1 covers 9 bases. CDR3 length equals 16 residues. The V gene end was trimmed by 4 bases and the J gene end by 6 bases; junction bases not matched to a gene: 9. The V gene's germline CDR1 is SNHLY and CDR2 FYNNEI. The CDR3: CASSVEGQGLSGELFF. The CDR3 nucleotides are TGTGCCAGCAGTGTCGAGGGACAGGGATTATCCGGGGAGCTGTTTTTT.

There are many counts of this clonotype. V is TRBV9 and J is TRBJ2-2; a weak D match, TRBD2 (5 bases). Germline lookup yields CDR1 SGDLS and CDR2 YYNGEE. The CDR3 totals 14 residues. Trimming removed 6 bases from V and 4 bases from J, with 13 bases in between. CDR3 DNA: TGTGCCAGCAAGTACGGGGAGAGCACCGGGGAGCTGTTTTTT. Amino acids: CASKYGESTGELFF.

This clonotype was observed a few times. V gene TRBV5-1 combines with J gene TRBJ1-2; 7 bases fit TRBD1. The CDR3 covers 14 residues. V lost 4 bases, J lost 0 bases, and 3 bases stayed unmatched. The germline gives CDR1 SGHRS, CDR2 YFSETQ. CDR3 sequence (DNA): TGCGCCAGCAGCCCTAGGGGGCCTAACTATGGCTACACCTTC. It codes for CASSPRGPNYGYTF.

Many counts were recorded for this clonotype. DNA for the CDR3: TGTGCCAGCAGTACCCGGGGGGGGCGCCGAACCTACAATGAGCAGTTCTTC. Its translation: CASSTRGGRRTYNEQFF. The rearrangement links TRBV27 to TRBJ2-1, with 8 bases lining up with TRBD2. Trimming took 5 bases from V and 2 from J; bases not matched to a gene: 11. CDR3 size: 17 residues. Per germline, CDR1 MNHEY and CDR2 SMNVEV (reference sequence).

This rearrangement joins TRBV9 to TRBJ2-1; D is possibly TRBD1 (6 bases). V lost 0 bases to trimming and J lost 3 bases, with 10 bases between them. The CDR3 consists of 15 residues. Germline lookup yields CDR1 SGDLS and CDR2 YYNGEE. The CDR3, as DNA: TGTGCCAGCAGCGTAGAACAGGGTGGCTACAATGAGCAGTTCTTC. Its translation: CASSVEQGGYNEQFF.

This clonotype was seen only a few times. The chain couples TRBV10-3 to TRBJ2-3; D call uncertain. Between the trimmed V and J ends, which lost 2 bases and 2 bases, there was a span of 5 bases. Germline V gives CDR1 ENHRY, CDR2 SYGVKD. The CDR3 totals 13 residues. The DNA for the CDR3 is TGTGCCATCAGTGAGGCTAACACAGATACGCAGTATTTT. This sequence encodes CAISEANTDTQYF.

This chain connects TRBV6-5 to TRBJ1-2; D might be TRBD1 (5 bases). V lost 4 bases to trimming and J lost 2 bases, with 23 bases between them. Germline V lookup: CDR1 MNHEY, CDR2 SVGAGI. The CDR3 has 18 residues. Written as DNA, the CDR3 is TGTGCCAGCAGTTCAGACAGAGACTACTCGGCGGGCAACTATGGCTACACCTTC. It translates to CASSSDRDYSAGNYGYTF.

The chain combines TRBV6-2 or TRBV6-3 with TRBJ1-5; D is undetermined. CDR1 is MNHEY and CDR2 is SVGEGT in the germline V gene. The CDR3 extends over 14 amino acids. Trimming removed 2 bases at V and 3 bases at J, with 8 bases between. CDR3 residues: CASSYDVYNQPQHF. In DNA, the CDR3 is TGTGCCAGCAGTTACGACGTATACAATCAGCCCCAGCATTTT.

The sample holds a few counts of this clonotype. The genes are TRBV20-1 and TRBJ2-7; D uncertain. Per germline, CDR1 DFQATT and CDR2 SNEGSKA (reference sequence). This CDR3 is built from 12 residues. V lost 6 bases to trimming and J lost 2 bases, with 11 bases between them. The CDR3 nucleotides are TGCAGTGCAAGATTTGGGACCTACGAGCAGTACTTC. The encoded protein is CSARFGTYEQYF.

This clonotype was recorded a few times. This chain joins TRBV5-1 and TRBJ2-1; a possible D gene is TRBD1 (5 bases). This CDR3 comprises 15 residues. V lost 4 bases and J 8 bases, leaving 19 bases between the germline ends. Per the germline V gene, CDR1 is SGHRS and CDR2 is YFSETQ. The CDR3 DNA sequence: TGCGCCAGCAGCGTGATGTGGCAGGGCGGCGATGAGCAGTTCTTC. It translates to CASSVMWQGGDEQFF.

The chain joins TRBV7-9 to TRBJ2-7; tentatively, D is TRBD1 or TRBD2 (5 bases each). The V end lost 5 bases, the J end lost 0 bases, and 20 bases lay between the germline ends. From germline, CDR1 is SEHNR and CDR2 FQNEAQ (reference sequence). The CDR3 runs 17 residues. Here the CDR3 reads CASSLPLAGTSSYEQYF. CDR3 sequence (DNA): TGTGCCAGCAGCCTCCCCCTTGCCGGGACCTCCTCCTACGAGCAGTACTTC.

This clonotype appeared a single time. The gene calls are TRBV4-3 and TRBJ2-3; D is unclear. CDR1 and CDR2 from the germline V gene are LGHNA and YSLEER. The V gene lost 0 bases and the J gene lost 2 bases, with 12 bases spanning the gap. The CDR3 runs 16 residues. CDR3 protein: CASSQDYHLDTDTQYF. The CDR3 DNA is TGCGCCAGCAGCCAAGATTATCACTTAGACACAGATACGCAGTATTTT.

The chain links TRBV20-1 to TRBJ1-5, with no clear D. Trimming removed 6 bases at V and 3 bases at J, with 9 bases between. The CDR3 loop spans 12 amino acids. From germline, CDR1 is DFQATT and CDR2 SNEGSKA (reference sequence). The CDR3 DNA reads as TGCAGTGCCCAGGAGGCCAATCAGCCCCAGCATTTT. This codes for CSAQEANQPQHF.

This clonotype was picked up a small number of times. This chain connects TRBV4-2 to TRBJ1-5, with 7 bases aligning to TRBD1. The CDR3 totals 16 residues. The ends lost 6 bases at V and 1 base at J; junction bases unmatched: 9. CDR1 LGHNA and CDR2 YNFKEQ come from the germline V gene. The CDR3 nucleotides read TGTGCCAGCAGTCCTAATTACAGGGGAAGCAATCAGCCCCAGCATTTT. This encodes CASSPNYRGSNQPQHF.

CDR3 coding DNA: TGTGCCAGCAGCCCCTTCCGGGACACCACAGATACGCAGTATTTT. This gives the protein CASSPFRDTTDTQYF. This sequence joins TRBV7-8 and TRBJ2-3; tentative D call: TRBD1 (6 bases). This CDR3 is 15 amino acids long. Germline V CDR1 and CDR2: SGHVS, FQNEAQ. V lost 5 bases and J 2 bases, leaving 14 bases between the germline ends.

For the CDR3, the DNA is TGCAGTGCCAGGGACAGGGTAGCCAAAAACATTCAGTACTTC. Translation gives CSARDRVAKNIQYF. The chain carries TRBV20-1 and TRBJ2-4; TRBD1 matches 9 bases. Trimming removed 6 bases from V and 0 bases from J; junction bases left unmatched: 3. The CDR3 is made up of 14 amino acids. The germline gives CDR1 DFQATT, CDR2 SNEGSKA (reference sequence).

This chain connects TRBV24-1 to TRBJ2-1; D possibly corresponds to TRBD1 (6 bases). V was trimmed by 8 bases and J by 0 bases, leaving 16 bases between them. The CDR3 contains 16 residues. Per the germline V gene, CDR1 is KGHDR and CDR2 is SFDVKD. CDR3 loop: CATMGNTGSSYNEQFF. The CDR3, as DNA: TGTGCCACCATGGGGAACACAGGGAGCTCCTACAATGAGCAGTTCTTC.

In the case of this clonotype: Sequence at one end of the junction differs from germline and may be a read error. The rearrangement links TRBV19 to TRBJ1-5, with a tentative D call TRBD1 (6 bases). Germline CDR1 reads LNHDA; CDR2 reads SQIVND (reference sequence). The CDR3 is made up of 13 amino acids. CDR3 amino acids: CASTHQGTQPQHF. The CDR3, as DNA: TGTGCAAGTACTCACCAGGGGACTCAGCCCCAGCATTTT.

This clonotype appeared a few times. This rearrangement joins TRBV20-1 to TRBJ2-7, with 9 bases lining up with TRBD1. Germline V CDR1 and CDR2: DFQATT, SNEGSKA (reference sequence). The CDR3 consists of 16 residues. The trim removed 5 bases at V and 7 bases at J, leaving 18 bases unmatched. The CDR3 DNA reads TGCAGTGCTTTCACCTTGGGGACAGGGTCGGTGGGGGAGCAGTACTTC. Translated, it gives CSAFTLGTGSVGEQYF.

This clonotype was counted many times. This chain uses TRBV5-8 with TRBJ2-5; 11 nucleotides match TRBD1. Germline V lookup: CDR1 SGHTS, CDR2 YDEGEE. The CDR3 is 14 amino acids. The trim removed 4 bases at V and 4 bases at J, leaving 3 bases unmatched. The CDR3 region has the DNA TGTGCCAGCAGCCCAGGGACAGGGGGAGAGACCCAGTACTTC. This codes for CASSPGTGGETQYF.

Written as DNA, the CDR3 is TGCGCCAGCAGCGTTGACAGTCTCGGCTACACCTTC. Translation: CASSVDSLGYTF. The chain couples TRBV5-1 to TRBJ1-2; possible D gene TRBD1, 5 bases. This CDR3 has 12 amino acids. The germline V gene has CDR1 SGHRS and CDR2 YFSETQ. The ends were cut back, 4 bases at V and 8 bases at J, with 12 bases in the middle.

This clonotype has a handful of counts. This rearrangement joins TRBV7-9 to TRBJ1-1; TRBD1 is a possible D gene (5 bases). This CDR3 contains 16 residues. With 6 bases removed from V and 0 bases from J, the gap between germline ends came to 17 bases. Germline V gene lookup returns CDR1 SEHNR and CDR2 FQNEAQ (reference sequence). The CDR3 DNA sequence: TGTGCCAGCAGGGCCGTCGGGGGGTACTTGAACACTGAAGCTTTCTTT. It specifies CASRAVGGYLNTEAFF.

The chain employs TRBV3-1 and TRBJ2-5, with D possibly being TRBD2 (5 bases). The V gene's germline CDR1 is LGHDT and CDR2 YNNKEL (reference sequence). Between the trimmed V and J ends, which lost 6 bases and 4 bases, there was a span of 18 bases. The CDR3 covers 15 residues. The chain's CDR3 is CASSHEPARVETQYF. The CDR3 region has the DNA TGTGCCAGCAGTCACGAACCCGCGAGGGTAGAGACCCAGTACTTC.

In its sample, this clonotype was seen a few times. The chain carries TRBV4-1 and TRBJ1-5; D call uncertain. Germline V CDR1 and CDR2: MGHRA, YSYEKL. CDR3 length equals 15 residues. The V gene lost 1 base and the J gene lost 3 bases, with 10 bases spanning the gap. The CDR3 is CASSQVATSNQPQHF. CDR3 bases: TGCGCCAGCAGCCAAGTGGCAACGTCCAATCAGCCCCAGCATTTT.

This chain links TRBV10-3 with TRBJ2-7; maybe TRBD2 (5 bases). CDR3 length equals 13 residues. Germline assignment: CDR1 ENHRY and CDR2 SYGVKD. The germline V and J ends were trimmed by 4 bases and 3 bases, with 10 bases remaining between them. The CDR3 nucleotides read TGTGCCATCAGTGGGGAGACTAACTACGAGCAGTACGTC. It codes for CAISGETNYEQYV.

V is TRBV6-5 and J is TRBJ2-4; a weak D match, TRBD2 (6 bases). The CDR3 loop spans 14 amino acids. Germline CDR1 reads MNHEY; CDR2 reads SVGAGI. Trimming cost V 6 bases and J 0 bases, with 9 bases left between them. This chain's CDR3 is CASRGGLAKNIQYF. Here the CDR3 DNA reads TGTGCCAGCAGGGGGGGACTAGCCAAAAACATTCAGTACTTC.

A few counts support this clonotype. The CDR3 here is CASTPGLASEQFF. The DNA of the CDR3 is TGTGCCAGCACTCCGGGACTAGCATCCGAGCAGTTCTTC. This chain uses TRBV13 with TRBJ2-1; 9 bases are a match to TRBD2. CDR1 and CDR2 (germline): PRHDT, FYEKMQ (reference sequence). This CDR3 region has 13 residues. With 7 bases clipped from V and 10 bases from J, the junction kept 8 bases outside the gene matches.